This TCR beta chain was captured in a study of blood T cell repertoires in COVID-19. Study-level information: The study drew acute and convalescent COVID-19 samples from the United States, Italy and Spain.

Recruits, aged roughly 18 to 100 years, lived in some 25 US areas. Clinical history as reported by participants underpinned cohort assignment. Deletions cut 6 bases from V and 1 base from J, with 9 bases between. Germline V gene lookup returns CDR1 MDHEN and CDR2 SYDVKM. The CDR3 spans 13 residues. Per the authors' pipeline: Using reference gene primer amplification, nucleated cell counts were estimated. Method: immunoSEQ multiplex PCR; TCRdb's copy keeps in-frame clones and lacks some. V, J and clone size derive from that table, while D and trimming were established from the DNA sequence. The data show around 310,000 clones, around 92% seen once.

Sequencing input: PBMCs or T cells enriched from blood (not recorded which). This chain connects TRBV28 to TRBJ1-1; no clear D gene. This receptor was taken from a woman aged 25 to 39 who had recovered from COVID-19. The CDR3 DNA follows: TGTGCCAGCAGACCCGAGGGGAACACTGAAGCTTTCTTT. It is translated as CASRPEGNTEAFF.